The TCR beta chain under discussion was sequenced for a study of T-cell memory formation after mild COVID-19 (dated by TCRdb to about 2021). Describing the broader study: TCR sequence clusters from the two donors were found to be largely donor specific. In a couple of donors, T-cell clones that expanded and contracted after mild COVID-19 were followed by sequencing TCRalpha and TCRbeta repertoires longitudinally. Two young, previously healthy adult volunteers, one female and one male, were included in the cohort. Points the paper makes about the study in general: The study included only a couple of mild cases, and larger cohorts that include severe cases with pre-infection samples were judged to be necessary. SARS-CoV-2 specificity was not confirmed for the second-wave clones peaking on day 37. From day 15 to 85, contracting clones showed balanced CD4/CD8 phenotypes, whereas a second wave of clones that expanded from day 15 to 37 leaned towards CD4+. The detection of some responding clones in pre-infection memory suggests that pre-existing cross-reactive memory T cells joined the SARS-CoV-2 response. Contracting CD4+ clones were found mainly in CM and EM memory subsets, while CD8+ clones were enriched in EMRA.

About this clonotype itself: Its antigen is not yet known. No clone much larger than this one lies a single base away; base qualities are absent.

Ficoll-Paque density gradient centrifugation was the method used to isolate PBMCs. Inclusive of the bounding cysteine and phenylalanine, the CDR3 is 14 residues long. Only the CDR3 portion is preserved as DNA: 42 bases, with reading frame beginning at the first base. The CDR1 and CDR2 encoded by the germline V gene (reference sequence) are LGHDT and YNNKEL. Between the V and J ends, shortened by 3 bases and 2 bases respectively, the junction contains 10 bases. Sequencing was performed on an Illumina NovaSeq 6000. Using 5'RACE with constant-segment primers, TCRalpha and TCRbeta cDNA libraries were constructed, with sample barcodes and unique molecular identifiers added in the process. Trizol reagent was used to extract RNA from every sample. The libraries were amplified in two PCR steps, and the second step added a second sample barcode and Illumina TruSeq adapters. The libraries were sequenced on an Illumina NovaSeq using 2 x 150 bp paired-end reads. As for the original processing: Demultiplexing of reads and collapsing into UMI-guided consensus sequences were performed with migec v1.2.7. Using mixcr v2.1.11, the UMI consensuses were aligned to TRA and TRB V and J templates and assembled into clonotypes. Clonotypes were classified as expanded or contracted when called significant by both edgeR and NoisET, with noise models trained on biological replicates. For edgeR calls, the cutoffs were a false discovery rate-adjusted p below 0.01 and a log2 fold-change threshold of 1. As an exploratory analysis of dynamics, max-normalized trajectories of the 1000 most abundant clonotypes were examined by PCA with hierarchical clustering. Each responding clone was given a CD4 or CD8 phenotype based on the CD4+ and CD8+ repertoires, which had been sequenced separately. TCRdb reanalyzed the raw reads on its own, using fastp at Q25 for trimming and MiXCR for clone calling, and kept in-frame beta chains. Every distinct CDR3 protein forms one entry, paired with its most common genes and DNA. The V and J calls were determined by TCRdb, not by the authors. The sample table contains more than 400,000 distinct CDR3 sequences; only one count was recorded for 18% of them. The top ten clones comprise around an eighth of the sample.

The receptor was derived from an adult woman who had mild COVID-19 (a few samples of this study predate the infection). The sample titles of this study are shuffled in the database, so cell type and time point are left out; the donor was told from shared clones. The specimen sequenced was PBMCs or a T cell subset sorted from them (not recorded which). The V gene is TRBV3-1 and the J gene is TRBJ1-1; no D gene can be assigned with confidence. The nucleotides read TGTGCCAGCAGCCAGATGGGCGGAAACACTGAAGCTTTCTTT. It specifies CASSQMGGNTEAFF. The variable domain in full, with residues beyond the CDR3 obtained from the reference TRBV3-1 and TRBJ1-1 genes, is DTAVSQTPKYLVTQMGNDKSIKCEQNLGHDTMYWYKQDSKKFLKIMFSYNNKELIINETVPNRFSPKSPDKAHLNLHINSLELGDSAVYFCASSQMGGNTEAFFGQGTRLTVV.